Listed below are T cell receptor beta chains from one sample, sequenced in a study of human T cells and chemical hapten exposure. TCRdb re-called the RACE reads with MiXCR, one entry per CDR3 protein. The sample holds roughly 150,000 distinct CDR3 sequences, roughly 12% seen once. The input for sequencing was whole blood, taken in connection with sensitization to the hapten diphenylcyclopropenone (DPC). The receptors here all came from a woman in her 50s with alopecia areata. Some clones in this sample may be carry-over from other donors' samples. Both conserved end residues are part of each CDR3. Each record gives: CDR3 length, clone size, D gene, J gene, V gene, CDR3 protein, CDR3 DNA. The D gene is left open where the match is weak. The size of a clone is reported for some rows only, either as once, few or many, or as a class for expanded clones.

15 - - TRBJ1-4 TRBV7-9 CASSSDEATNEKLFF TGTGCCAGCAGCTCGGATGAGGCAACTAATGAAAAACTGTTTTTT
14 few - TRBJ2-5 TRBV6-1 CASSESIIRETQYF TGTGCCAGCAGTGAGTCGATCATTAGGGAGACCCAGTACTTC
20 few TRBD2 TRBJ2-2 TRBV3-1 CASSPPDSLAGGLNTGELFF TGTGCCAGCAGCCCCCCCGACTCACTAGCGGGAGGATTGAACACCGGGGAGCTGTTTTTT
17 few TRBD2 TRBJ2-3 TRBV27 CASSSATSGRRTDTQYF TGTGCCAGCAGTTCCGCGACTAGCGGGAGGCGCACAGATACGCAGTATTTT
15 few TRBD2 TRBJ2-5 TRBV20-1 CSARGPGGSGETQYF TGCAGTGCTAGAGGCCCCGGGGGGAGCGGTGAGACCCAGTACTTC
17 many - TRBJ1-2 TRBV27 CASSSLVGGLPNYGYTF TGTGCCAGCAGTTCCCTGGTCGGGGGGCTACCGAACTATGGCTACACCTTC
16 - TRBD1 TRBJ1-1 TRBV19 CASSMPGGQGRTEAFF TGTGCCAGTAGTATGCCCGGAGGACAGGGAAGAACTGAAGCTTTCTTT
16 many - TRBJ2-5 TRBV11-2 CASSLLMGRNQETQYF TGTGCCAGCAGCTTATTAATGGGACGGAACCAAGAGACCCAGTACTTC
15 - - TRBJ2-7 TRBV10-3 CAISGGGRISYEQYF TGTGCCATCAGTGGCGGTGGAAGGATTTCCTACGAGCAGTACTTC
15 many - TRBJ2-2 TRBV6-4 CASSEGDSNTGELFF TGTGCCAGCAGTGAAGGCGACTCGAACACCGGGGAGCTGTTTTTT
17 many - TRBJ2-2 TRBV20-1 CSARDRLRLTNTGELFF TGCAGTGCTAGAGACCGACTCAGGCTAACGAACACCGGGGAGCTGTTTTTT
15 many TRBD2 TRBJ2-7 TRBV5-5 CASSFGLAGTYEQYF TGTGCCAGCAGCTTTGGACTAGCGGGAACCTACGAGCAGTACTTC
16 - - TRBJ2-2 TRBV19 CASSTRHVLTPGELFF TGTGCCAGTAGTACCAGACACGTCCTGACACCCGGGGAGCTGTTTTTT
15 - TRBD1 TRBJ1-5 TRBV7-3 CASSSQGGLGQPQHF TGTGCCAGCAGCTCCCAGGGGGGGCTGGGTCAGCCCCAGCATTTT
15 many - TRBJ2-1 TRBV5-6 CASLLMTRGNNEQFF TGTGCCAGCCTCCTCATGACCCGGGGGAACAATGAGCAGTTCTTC
13 few - TRBJ1-6 TRBV6-6 CASRQGYNSPLHF TGTGCCAGCAGACAGGGTTATAATTCACCCCTCCACTTT
14 many - TRBJ2-7 TRBV10-3 CATAIGGPQSEQYF TGTGCCACCGCTATTGGGGGTCCTCAGTCCGAGCAGTACTTC
15 few TRBD2 TRBJ2-1 TRBV19 CASSISGGLGYEQFF TGTGCCAGTAGTATATCGGGAGGGCTCGGCTATGAGCAGTTCTTC
13 many - TRBJ2-1 TRBV5-5 CASSSNYPNEQFF TGTGCCAGCAGCTCGAATTATCCCAATGAGCAGTTCTTC
14 many - TRBJ1-4 TRBV28 CASSLLQPFEKLFF TGTGCCAGCAGTTTGTTGCAACCGTTTGAAAAACTGTTTTTT
16 few TRBD1 TRBJ1-1 TRBV7-2 CASSSGQLRRNTEAFF TGTGCCAGCAGCTCGGGACAGTTGAGGCGGAACACTGAAGCTTTCTTT
15 - TRBD2 TRBJ2-1 TRBV7-7 CASSPGLAGVAEQFF TGTGCTAGCAGCCCTGGACTAGCGGGAGTAGCTGAGCAGTTCTTC
13 - - TRBJ2-1 TRBV10-3 CASSRAQVNEQFF TGTGCCTCCTCACGGGCCCAAGTCAATGAGCAGTTCTTC
13 - - TRBJ1-1 TRBV10-3 CAISDLSRTEAFF TGTGCCATCAGTGACCTTTCGCGAACTGAAGCTTTCTTT
14 - TRBD1 TRBJ2-3 TRBV2 CASSETGHTDTQYF TGTGCCAGCAGTGAGACAGGGCACACAGATACGCAGTATTTT
13 many - TRBJ2-3 TRBV6-4 CASSETTTDTQYF TGTGCCAGCAGTGAGACTACGACTGATACGCAGTATTTT
15 - TRBD2 TRBJ2-1 TRBV19 CASSIEGGVYNEQFF TGTGCCAGTAGTATAGAGGGAGGGGTCTACAATGAGCAGTTCTTC
15 few - TRBJ2-7 TRBV5-1 CASSLDSPRTYEQYF TGCGCCAGCAGCTTGGACTCCCCTAGGACCTACGAGCAGTACTTC
14 - TRBD1 TRBJ1-5 TRBV7-2 CASSQGQGGQPQHF TGTGCCAGCAGCCAAGGACAGGGTGGTCAGCCCCAGCATTTT
15 few TRBD1 TRBJ1-1 TRBV28 CASSLLQGARTEAFF TGTGCCAGCAGTTTACTGCAGGGGGCGCGGACTGAAGCTTTCTTT
13 many - TRBJ2-3 TRBV12-3/TRBV12-4 CASSDSSTDTQYF TGTGCCAGCAGTGACTCTAGCACAGATACGCAGTATTTT
11 few - TRBJ1-2 TRBV29-1 CSVDVNYGYTF TGCAGCGTTGATGTCAACTATGGCTACACCTTC
14 - - TRBJ1-2 TRBV29-1 CSVEPIGGSRGYTF TGCAGCGTCGAACCGATAGGGGGTTCGAGAGGCTACACCTTC
16 - TRBD2 TRBJ2-5 TRBV7-2 CASSMGLAGVQKTQYF TGTGCCAGCAGCATGGGACTAGCGGGGGTCCAGAAGACCCAGTACTTC
16 many TRBD2 TRBJ2-1 TRBV11-2 CASSSAGTSMHNEQFF TGTGCCAGCAGCTCCGCCGGGACTAGCATGCACAATGAGCAGTTCTTC
14 many - TRBJ2-7 TRBV20-1 CSARDSRNSYEQYF TGCAGTGCTAGAGACAGCCGGAATTCCTACGAGCAGTACTTC
16 - TRBD2 TRBJ2-1 TRBV28 CASSLGTSGAYNEQFF TGTGCCAGCAGTTTAGGGACTAGCGGGGCCTACAATGAGCAGTTCTTC
13 few - TRBJ1-5 TRBV5-4 CASSSGRGEPQHF TGTGCCAGCAGCTCGGGGCGGGGGGAGCCCCAGCATTTT
14 - - TRBJ2-1 TRBV18 CASSQTSSYNEQFF TGTGCCAGCTCGCAGACAAGCTCCTACAATGAGCAGTTCTTC
17 many - TRBJ2-3 TRBV28 CASSGPRAGAFTDTQYF TGTGCCAGCAGTGGGCCCAGGGCAGGGGCATTCACAGATACGCAGTATTTT